Included here is one T cell receptor (beta chain) sequence, with context. This clonotype was seen more than once but under ten times. There is no known antigen for this receptor. Per-nucleotide qualities are absent, and no much larger clonotype sits a single base away. Libraries were constructed by PCR. DNA from cultured CD4+ T cells was subjected to TCR sequencing with the Oncomine TCR Beta short-read assay at the Johns Hopkins FTIC core. The QIAamp micro DNA kit was used to extract genomic DNA from the cultured CD4+ T cells. Oncomine TCR Beta libraries from cultured CD4+ T cells were pooled with unique dual indexes and sequenced on an Illumina iSeq 100. The original pipeline was this. Non-productive sequences were removed, and CDR3s that did not start with C, did not end with F or W, or were shorter than 7 amino acids were discarded. The MANAFEST web application identified antigen-specific clonotypes by comparing peptide-stimulated wells against reference wells and other culture wells. An FDR below 0.05, an odds ratio above 5, and a productive frequency above 0.1% in at least two of three replicate wells were required for clones to be considered positive. Clonotypes that were significantly expanded in both SARS-CoV-2 spike wells and at least one common cold coronavirus spike condition were defined as cross-reactive. CDR3 homology was assessed with Levenshtein distances (stringdist) and unrooted phylogenetic trees (ape) in R version 3.6.1. TCRdb took the public reads, trimmed them with fastp at Q25, ran MiXCR for clone calling and kept in-frame beta chains. All rows with the same CDR3 protein become a single entry with the most common DNA and genes. Here the V and J calls rest on TCRdb's processing, not on the authors' analysis. The sample table records approximately 1,300 distinct CDR3 sequences; about 20% of these occur just once. The ten biggest clones cover 67% of the sample.

This sample is drawn from a study of vaccination and CD4 T cells after COVID-19 (dated by TCRdb to between 2022 and 2023). Notes on the research overall: Six males and four females were included in the convalescent cohort, with two Hispanic individuals, seven Caucasians, two Asians and one multiracial person represented. Post-COVID blood samples from convalescent patients were collected a median of around 110 days after diagnosis, with a range of roughly 30 to 170 days. An earlier paper using these donors assessed, at the TCR clonotype level, memory CD4+ T cell crossreactivity between SARS-CoV-2 and common cold coronavirus spike proteins. Participants got two doses of the Pfizer-BioNTech BNT162b2 vaccine (n=8) or two doses of the Moderna mRNA-1273 vaccine (n=2). In control cultures, a CEFX viral epitope pool was used as positive control, an HIV-1 Nef peptide pool was used as negative control, or no peptide was added. Post-vaccine blood samples were taken a median of roughly 72 days after the second vaccine dose, with a range of 14 to 241 days. Overlapping spike peptide pools from SARS-CoV-2 and from the common cold coronaviruses HCoV-NL63, HCoV-OC43 and HCoV-229E were used as culture stimuli. The spike-specific CD4+ TCR repertoire was compared before and after mRNA vaccination in approximately 9 COVID-19 convalescent patients and a few infection-naive healthy vaccine recipients.

The label giving this sample's treatment or condition can be read as: approximately 10-day PBMC culture with coronavirus spike peptide pools or control peptides (ViraFEST assay). CD4+ T cells from unexposed donors were collected before the COVID-19 pandemic (2011-2018). The ViraFEST assay was used in the study, in which antigen-specific T cells were expanded with peptide pools and expanded clonotypes were subsequently identified by TCR sequencing. Roughly 2.1 million PBMCs per well were cultured in IMDM with approximately 5% human AB serum and 8 to 10 IU/ml IL-2, plus 10 ug/ml peptide pools. Half of the culture medium was replaced with fresh IL-2-containing medium on days 3 and 7. Once the cells had been in culture for about 10 days, the EasySep CD4+ T cell isolation kit was used to isolate CD4+ T cells by negative selection. As cell numbers permitted, CD4+ T cells from unexposed donors were tested for reactivity to SARS-CoV-2 S and N and to four common cold coronavirus spike pools. Ficoll-Paque Plus gradient centrifugation was used to isolate PBMCs from whole blood, and the isolated PBMCs were then either used fresh or cryopreserved at -140C. Each culture condition was generally run in triplicate wells. Leukapheresis product for the unexposed donors was bought commercially.

What the study reported, not specific to this receptor: Although the median number of SARS-CoV-2-reactive clonotypes went up from around 20 after infection to approximately 40 after vaccination, the increase was not significant. The study included relatively few convalescent patients and did not analyze early timepoints after natural infection. In convalescent patients, a median roughly 83% of post-vaccine SARS-CoV-2-reactive clones were detected only after vaccination, and vaccine-specific priming was suggested by this finding. In convalescent patients, nearly all vaccine-specific clones (304 of 307) were found to be mono-reactive for SARS-CoV-2 spike rather than cross-reactive with common cold coronaviruses.

This receptor was identified in a human donor in good health. The specimen sequenced was CD4+ T cells from blood, cultured in vitro.

In nucleotides, the sequence is TGCAGTGCCGGGACAGTAGACACCTACGAGCAGTACTTC. Its protein reads: CSAGTVDTYEQYF. The rearrangement joined TRBV20-1 to TRBJ2-7; 7 junctional bases match TRBD1. V is trimmed back by 6 bases and J by 2 bases, and the junction contains 7 bases that no gene match accounts for. Per the germline V gene (reference sequence), DFQATT is the CDR1 and SNEGSKA is the CDR2. There are 13 amino acids in the CDR3, from cysteine to phenylalanine inclusive. The retained sequence is limited to the CDR3, 39 bases, with the frame set at the first base.